Each of the 32 T cell receptor beta chains below was sequenced from the same sample in a study of OX40 agonist ivuxolimab in advanced cancers. The receptor library was made with the immunoSEQ multiplex PCR assay. TCRdb provides this immuneACCESS table in a form limited to in-frame rearrangements. Some clones are lacking; in checked studies, under half of them reflect an unresolved V gene, and why the rest are absent is not known. The table for this sample lists under 70,000 clones; about 89% of them were counted only once. Approximately 1% of the sample lies in the top ten. Sequences were derived from CD4+ or CD8+ T cells sorted from blood, sampled in a trial of the OX40 agonist ivuxolimab. The receptors shown here come from an adult with an advanced solid tumor such as melanoma, head and neck, liver or kidney cancer.

The V gene is TRBV27, the J gene TRBJ2-7; TRBD1 is a possible D gene (6 bases). This CDR3 comprises 14 residues. The germline CDR1 and CDR2 sequences are MNHEY and SMNVEV (reference sequence). Between the trimmed V and J ends, which lost 6 bases and 9 bases, there was a span of 21 bases. The CDR3 DNA reads TGTGCCAGCAGGGCCGGGACAATACCTACCGGGCAGTACTTC. This translates into CASRAGTIPTGQYF.

In its sample, this clone was seen once. V usage is TRBV9 and J usage is TRBJ2-5; 8 nucleotides match TRBD2. The V gene's germline CDR1 is SGDLS and CDR2 YYNGEE. CDR3 length: 15 residues. Trimming cost V 1 base and J 1 base; bases outside gene matches: 3. This CDR3 reads CASSVRAGGQETQYF. CDR3 coding DNA: TGTGCCAGCAGCGTACGGGCGGGAGGCCAAGAGACCCAGTACTTC.

J is TRBJ2-5 and V is TRBV5-4, with D maybe TRBD2 (6 bases). Germline V gene sequence: CDR1 SGHNT, CDR2 YYREEE (reference sequence). Trimming took 3 bases from V and 5 from J, leaving 14 bases between them. The CDR3 runs 14 residues. The CDR3 DNA follows: TGTGCCAGCAGCTCCGGGACCAGCGGGGAGACCCAGTACTTC. Residues: CASSSGTSGETQYF.

The chain carries TRBV4-2 and TRBJ2-2; D is possibly TRBD1 (5 bases). CDR3 length equals 16 residues. The V gene lost 5 bases and the J gene lost 1 base, with 14 bases spanning the gap. Germline-derived CDR1 and CDR2 are LGHNA and YNFKEQ. CDR3 sequence (DNA): TGTGCCAGCAGCTCAGGGTGGGGCGAGAACACCGGGGAGCTGTTTTTT. Amino acids: CASSSGWGENTGELFF.

This clone was seen a few times. J is TRBJ1-1 and V is TRBV10-3; TRBD1 matches 9 bases. With 8 bases clipped from V and 3 bases from J, the junction kept 7 bases outside the gene matches. CDR1 and CDR2 (germline): ENHRY, SYGVKD. The CDR3 consists of 14 residues. The CDR3 sequence: CAIARRTGDTEAFF. The CDR3 DNA sequence: TGTGCCATCGCTCGTCGGACAGGGGACACTGAAGCTTTCTTT.

The chain has TRBV27 and TRBJ2-1; 11 nucleotides match TRBD2. The germline V gene encodes CDR1 MNHEY and CDR2 SMNVEV (reference sequence). V lost 6 bases, J lost 5 bases, and 6 bases stayed unmatched. The CDR3 covers 15 residues. CDR3 sequence (DNA): TGTGCCAGCAGGGCCGGGACTAGCGGTCACAATGAGCAGTTCTTC. Its protein is CASRAGTSGHNEQFF.

This chain connects TRBV28 to TRBJ2-5, with 12 bases matching TRBD1. Germline CDR1 and CDR2: MDHEN and SYDVKM. Trimming cost V 4 bases and J 4 bases; bases outside gene matches: 10. CDR3 size: 17 residues. The CDR3 sequence is CASSSPGQGAGRETQYF. DNA of the CDR3: TGTGCCAGCAGTTCGCCGGGACAGGGGGCGGGTAGAGAGACCCAGTACTTC. Based on the CDR3 plus reference TRBV28 and TRBJ2-5, the full variable domain is DVKVTQSSRYLVKRTGEKVFLECVQDMDHENMFWYRQDPGLGLRLIYFSYDVKMKEKGDIPEGYSVSREKKERFSLILESASTNQTSMYLCASSSPGQGAGRETQYFGPGTRLLVL.

This rearrangement joins TRBV9 to TRBJ1-1; 7 bases agree with TRBD1. The CDR3 length is 15 residues. Germline V gene lookup returns CDR1 SGDLS and CDR2 YYNGEE. The ends lost 3 bases at V and 1 base at J; junction bases unmatched: 6. The CDR3 here is CASSALGQSNTEAFF. DNA of the CDR3: TGTGCCAGCAGCGCACTGGGACAGTCGAACACTGAAGCTTTCTTT.

This sequence joins TRBV6-6 and TRBJ1-2; the D gene is possibly TRBD1 (5 bases). The CDR3 totals 14 residues. Germline loops: CDR1 MNHNY, CDR2 SVGAGI (reference sequence). Trimming removed 7 bases from V and 4 bases from J, with 16 bases in between. Here the CDR3 DNA reads TGTGCCAGCACTACTTCCGGTGGGGGCTATGGCTACACCTTC. Its translation: CASTTSGGGYGYTF.

This clone was counted between two and nine times. Here the CDR3 reads CASTILGGDYGYTF. The CDR3 coding sequence is TGTGCCAGCACCATCTTAGGGGGGGACTATGGCTACACCTTC. The J gene is TRBJ1-2, the V gene TRBV6-5; D might be TRBD1 (6 bases). The V gene lost 7 bases and the J gene lost 3 bases, with 15 bases spanning the gap. The CDR3 length is 14 residues. Germline-derived CDR1 and CDR2 are MNHEY and SVGAGI.

This clone was seen only once. The genes are TRBV7-6 and TRBJ2-7, with 10 bases lining up with TRBD1. V lost 1 base and J lost 5; bases outside the gene matches: 5. The CDR3 loop spans 15 amino acids. CDR1 and CDR2 (germline): SGHVS, FNYEAQ. CDR3 bases: TGTGCCAGCAGCTTAGTTGAGACAGGGGGCCACGAGCAGTACTTC. This gives the protein CASSLVETGGHEQYF.

The V call is TRBV4-3, the J call TRBJ2-1; 9 bases agree with TRBD2. Germline loops: CDR1 LGHNA, CDR2 YSLEER. The CDR3 contains 17 residues. V shed 0 bases, J shed 7 bases, and the junction held 10 bases outside the gene matches. CDR3 sequence reads: CASSQDLDASGKNEQFF. Here the CDR3 DNA reads TGCGCCAGCAGCCAAGATCTGGACGCTAGCGGGAAGAATGAGCAGTTCTTC.

Points on this clone: One end of the junction does not line up with germline, which may come from a read error. This sequence joins TRBV13 and TRBJ1-1; no clear D. CDR1 is PRHDT, CDR2 FYEKMQ, per germline (reference sequence). This CDR3 spans 13 amino acids. CDR3 coding DNA: TGTGCAAGCAGCTCCTCGGTGGACACTGAAGCTTTCTTT. It yields the protein CASSSSVDTEAFF. Complete variable domain (other parts from reference TRBV13 and TRBJ1-1): AAGVIQSPRHLIKEKRETATLKCYPIPRHDTVYWYQQGPGQDPQFLISFYEKMQSDKGSIPDRFSAQQFSDYHSELNMSSLELGDSALYFCASSSSVDTEAFFGQGTRLTVV.

The chain links TRBV11-1 to TRBJ2-3; D is unclear. This CDR3 spans 12 amino acids. CDR1 and CDR2 (germline): SGHAT, FQDESV (reference sequence). V was shortened by 5 bases and J by 2 bases, with 5 bases between the two germline ends. The CDR3 loop reads CASSITTDTQYF. The CDR3 DNA reads TGTGCCAGCAGCATAACCACAGATACGCAGTATTTT. Based on the CDR3 plus reference TRBV11-1 and TRBJ2-3, the full variable domain is EAEVAQSPRYKITEKSQAVAFWCDPISGHATLYWYRQILGQGPELLVQFQDESVVDDSQLPKDRFSAERLKGVDSTLKIQPAELGDSAMYLCASSITTDTQYFGPGTRLTVL.

The chain joins TRBV5-1 to TRBJ1-2; 9 nucleotides agree with TRBD1. CDR1 and CDR2 from the germline V gene are SGHRS and YFSETQ. The CDR3 runs to 16 residues. With 4 bases clipped from V and 8 bases from J, the junction kept 15 bases outside the gene matches. In nucleotides, the CDR3 is TGCGCCAGCAGCCAAAACCCGGGACAGGGTACTGTCGGCTACACCTTC. Protein: CASSQNPGQGTVGYTF.

This rearrangement joins TRBV4-3 to TRBJ2-1; D is undetermined. CDR1 and CDR2 from the germline V gene are LGHNA and YSLEER. V was cut by 4 bases and J by 4 bases, with 14 bases left in between. The CDR3 runs to 15 residues. The DNA of the CDR3 is TGCGCCAGCAGCCTTGACTCGTTAGGGTACAATGAGCAGTTCTTC. Translating gives CASSLDSLGYNEQFF.

The J gene is TRBJ2-3, the V gene TRBV7-2, with 12 bases fitting TRBD2. The trim removed 1 base at V and 5 bases at J, leaving 4 bases unmatched. The germline gives CDR1 SGHTA, CDR2 FQGNSA. The CDR3 length is 16 residues. The CDR3 sequence is CASSLVRLAGEDTQYF. The CDR3 nucleotides are TGTGCCAGCAGCTTAGTACGACTAGCGGGAGAAGATACGCAGTATTTT.

The chain has TRBV28 and TRBJ2-7; TRBD1 might be the D (5 bases). The V and J ends lost 3 bases and 2 bases respectively, with 11 bases between them. This CDR3 is built from 14 residues. Germline V gene lookup returns CDR1 MDHEN and CDR2 SYDVKM. Here the CDR3 reads CASSFLTATYEQYF. The CDR3 DNA reads TGTGCCAGCAGTTTTTTGACAGCCACCTACGAGCAGTACTTC.

This clone was seen just once. This chain uses TRBV10-3 with TRBJ2-5; no clear D. Germline lookup yields CDR1 ENHRY and CDR2 SYGVKD. This CDR3 is built from 13 residues. Trimming left V 3 bases short and J 2 bases short, with 7 bases between. The CDR3 region has the DNA TGTGCCATCAGTGAATACAGACAAGAGACCCAGTACTTC. As protein: CAISEYRQETQYF.

This clone was seen only a few times. The V and J genes are TRBV5-1 and TRBJ2-5, with 8 positions matching TRBD1. V dropped 3 bases and J dropped 5; count of bases not matched to a gene: 12. CDR3 length: 16 amino acids. Germline lookup yields CDR1 SGHRS and CDR2 YFSETQ. This CDR3 is CASSSTPTGAGETQYF. In DNA form, the CDR3 reads TGCGCCAGCAGCTCCACCCCGACAGGGGCGGGGGAGACCCAGTACTTC.

The chain employs TRBV6-1 and TRBJ2-5, with 13 bases matching TRBD2. CDR1 and CDR2 from the germline V gene are MNHNS and SASEGT. This CDR3 has 15 amino acids. The V segment lost 6 bases and the J segment 5 bases; nucleotides outside the gene matches: 6. CDR3 sequence: CASSLVLAGGETQYF. DNA of the CDR3: TGTGCCAGCAGCCTGGTACTAGCGGGGGGGGAGACCCAGTACTTC.

The V and J genes are TRBV7-2 and TRBJ1-4, with D perhaps matching TRBD1 (5 bases). CDR1 is SGHTA, CDR2 FQGNSA, per germline. The V gene lost 3 bases and the J gene lost 8 bases, with 16 bases spanning the gap. CDR3 length: 15 amino acids. CDR3 DNA sequence: TGTGCCAGCAGCTTGCCCGCAGGAGGGGTCGAAAAACTGTTTTTT. It translates to CASSLPAGGVEKLFF.

The gene calls are TRBV27 and TRBJ2-5; 7 bases fit TRBD2. This CDR3 spans 13 amino acids. J was trimmed by 5 bases and V by 0 bases; bases with no gene match: 0. CDR1 is MNHEY, CDR2 SMNVEV, per germline (reference sequence). CDR3 in amino acids: CASSLSGGETQYF. CDR3 bases: TGTGCCAGCAGTTTATCGGGGGGGGAGACCCAGTACTTC.

V and J are TRBV7-2 and TRBJ2-1; TRBD1 aligns across 7 bases. This CDR3 is built from 16 residues. Germline V gene data show CDR1 as SGHTA and CDR2 as FQGNSA. V dropped 1 base and J dropped 0; count of bases not matched to a gene: 3. CDR3 residues: CASSLEGGNSYNEQFF. The CDR3 DNA sequence: TGTGCCAGCAGCTTAGAAGGGGGCAACTCCTACAATGAGCAGTTCTTC.

This clone showed up just once. The chain uses TRBV9 and TRBJ2-7; a weak D match, TRBD1 (6 bases). Trimming removed 4 bases at V and 2 bases at J, with 16 bases between. Per the germline V gene, CDR1 is SGDLS and CDR2 is YYNGEE. CDR3 length: 15 residues. The CDR3 DNA reads TGTGCCAGCAGCTCACGCCGGGACACTGCCTACGAGCAGTACTTC. Translation gives CASSSRRDTAYEQYF. The variable domain in full, with the rest retrieved from reference TRBV9 and TRBJ2-7, is DSGVTQTPKHLITATGQRVTLRCSPRSGDLSVYWYQQSLDQGLQFLIQYYNGEERAKGNILERFSAQQFPDLHSELNLSSLELGDSALYFCASSSRRDTAYEQYFGPGTRLTVT.

This rearrangement joins TRBV7-8 to TRBJ2-2, with 7 nucleotides matching TRBD1. The CDR3 is made up of 15 amino acids. V lost 5 bases and J lost 4; bases outside the gene matches: 7. CDR1 SGHVS and CDR2 FQNEAQ come from the germline V gene. CDR3 coding DNA: TGTGCCAGCAGCCGCGACAGGGTAGGCACCGGGGAGCTGTTTTTT. Translation gives CASSRDRVGTGELFF.

The chain couples TRBV28 to TRBJ2-3, with unresolved D. V was cut by 3 bases and J by 6 bases, with 10 bases left in between. CDR1 MDHEN and CDR2 SYDVKM come from the germline V gene. The CDR3 length is 13 residues. CDR3 nucleotide sequence: TGTGCCAGCAGTTTGCCCCGCGCGGATACGCAGTATTTT. Residues: CASSLPRADTQYF.

V usage is TRBV7-3 and J usage is TRBJ2-7; TRBD1 matches 11 bases. This CDR3 is 13 amino acids long. The germline V gene has CDR1 SGHTA and CDR2 FQGTGA. With V trimmed by 4 bases and J by 4 bases, 0 bases remained unmatched. In DNA, the CDR3 is TGTGCCAGCAGCTGGGACAGGGGGTACGAGCAGTACTTC. This codes for CASSWDRGYEQYF.

The CDR3 is CASSTNRGIREETQYF. For the CDR3, the DNA is TGTGCCAGCAGCACAAACAGGGGAATCCGGGAAGAGACCCAGTACTTC. This rearrangement joins TRBV9 to TRBJ2-5, with 7 bases aligning to TRBD1. CDR1 is SGDLS and CDR2 is YYNGEE in the germline V gene. This CDR3 is 16 amino acids long. The J segment lost 3 bases and the V segment lost 4 bases, leaving 12 bases of the junction unmatched.

This chain links TRBV2 with TRBJ2-7; TRBD1 agrees at 7 bases. After removal of 10 bases from V and 1 base from J, the junction contained 7 bases not matched to a gene. From germline, CDR1 is SNHLY and CDR2 FYNNEI. The CDR3 covers 13 residues. CDR3 sequence reads: CATTGQPSYEQYF. In nucleotides, the CDR3 is TGTGCCACCACGGGACAGCCATCCTACGAGCAGTACTTC. The full variable domain, in which reference TRBV2 and TRBJ2-7 provide the parts outside the CDR3, is EPEVTQTPSHQVTQMGQEVILRCVPISNHLYFYWYRQILGQKVEFLVSFYNNEISEKSEIFDDQFSVERPDGSNFTLKIRSTKLEDSAMYFCATTGQPSYEQYFGPGTRLTVT.

The chain recombines TRBV13 with TRBJ2-7, with D uncertain. Germline CDR1 is PRHDT and CDR2 is FYEKMQ (reference sequence). The CDR3 sequence is 15 residues long. The ends were cut back, 0 bases at V and 3 bases at J, with 12 bases in the middle. CDR3 in amino acids: CASSLGRALRYEQYF. In DNA, the CDR3 is TGTGCCAGCAGCTTAGGCCGGGCACTTCGCTACGAGCAGTACTTC.

The J gene is TRBJ1-2, the V gene TRBV28; the D gene is possibly TRBD1 (6 bases). Germline CDR1 MDHEN, CDR2 SYDVKM. The CDR3 is 17 amino acids. V lost 6 bases and J lost 7, with 27 bases in between. The CDR3 DNA reads as TGTGCCAGCAGATCCCCCAGGGGAAGGGCTATAGGGCTTGGCTACACCTTC. Its translation: CASRSPRGRAIGLGYTF.